This T cell receptor (beta chain) was captured by sequencing in a study of cytomegalovirus exposure and HLA in healthy donors. The PCR had 60 Vbeta and 13 Jbeta primers. Method: immunoSEQ multiplex PCR; TCRdb's copy keeps in-frame clones and lacks some. The sample includes approximately 170,000 clones, about 79% of them seen just once. CDR1 is KGHSH and CDR2 is LQKENI in the germline V gene. V lost 4 bases and J lost 4, with 11 bases in between. This CDR3 is built from 14 residues. The chain has TRBV18 and TRBJ1-3; weak D call: TRBD1 (6 bases). The sequenced sample consisted of PBMCs. This receptor was obtained from a female donor in good health and CMV-seronegative. The DNA of the CDR3 is TGTGCCAGCTCACGCAGACAGGCGGGAAACACCATATATTTT. It encodes CASSRRQAGNTIYF.